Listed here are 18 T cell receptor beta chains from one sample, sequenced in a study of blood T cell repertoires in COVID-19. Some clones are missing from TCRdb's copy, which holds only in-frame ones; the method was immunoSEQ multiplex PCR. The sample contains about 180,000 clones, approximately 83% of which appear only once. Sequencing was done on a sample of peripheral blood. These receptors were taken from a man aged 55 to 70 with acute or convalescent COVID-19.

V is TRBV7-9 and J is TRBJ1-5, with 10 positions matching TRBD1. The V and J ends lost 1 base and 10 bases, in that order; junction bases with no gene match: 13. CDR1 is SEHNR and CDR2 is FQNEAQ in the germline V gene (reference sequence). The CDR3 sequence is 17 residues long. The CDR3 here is CASSLGSGTGVFQPQHF. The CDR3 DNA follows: TGTGCCAGCAGCTTAGGATCCGGGACAGGGGTGTTTCAACCCCAGCATTTT.

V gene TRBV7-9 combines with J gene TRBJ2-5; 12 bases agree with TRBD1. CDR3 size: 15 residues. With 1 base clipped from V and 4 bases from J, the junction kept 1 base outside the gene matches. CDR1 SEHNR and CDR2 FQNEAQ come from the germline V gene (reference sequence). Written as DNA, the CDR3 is TGTGCCAGCAGCTTAGGGGACAGGGGGCTAGAGACCCAGTACTTC. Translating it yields CASSLGDRGLETQYF.

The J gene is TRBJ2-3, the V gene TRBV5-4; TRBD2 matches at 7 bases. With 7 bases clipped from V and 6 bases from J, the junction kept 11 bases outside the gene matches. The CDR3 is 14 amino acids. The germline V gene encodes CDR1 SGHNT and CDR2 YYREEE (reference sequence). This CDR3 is CASGAGVTFDTQYF. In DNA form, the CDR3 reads TGTGCCAGCGGGGCGGGAGTGACTTTCGATACGCAGTATTTT.

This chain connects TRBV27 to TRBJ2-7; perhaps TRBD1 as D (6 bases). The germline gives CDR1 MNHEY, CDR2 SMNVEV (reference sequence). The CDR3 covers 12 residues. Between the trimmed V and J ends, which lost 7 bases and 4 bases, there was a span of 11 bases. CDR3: CASIEQGYEQYF. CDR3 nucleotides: TGTGCCAGCATAGAACAGGGTTACGAGCAGTACTTC.

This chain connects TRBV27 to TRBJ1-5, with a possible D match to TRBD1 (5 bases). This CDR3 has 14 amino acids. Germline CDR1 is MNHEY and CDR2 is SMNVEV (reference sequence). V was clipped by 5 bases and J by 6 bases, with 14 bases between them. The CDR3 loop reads CASSLSGMVQPQHF. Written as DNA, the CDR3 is TGTGCCAGCAGTCTTTCAGGGATGGTTCAGCCCCAGCATTTT.

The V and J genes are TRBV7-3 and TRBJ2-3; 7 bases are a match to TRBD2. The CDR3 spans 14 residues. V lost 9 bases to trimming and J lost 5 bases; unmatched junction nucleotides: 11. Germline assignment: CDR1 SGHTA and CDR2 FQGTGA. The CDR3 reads CASATSEIQDTQYF. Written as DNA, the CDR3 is TGTGCCAGTGCAACTAGCGAAATCCAAGATACGCAGTATTTT.

The CDR3 here is CASSFTGTGDNEQYF. CDR3 in DNA: TGTGCCAGCAGCTTCACCGGGACAGGGGATAACGAGCAGTACTTC. The J gene is TRBJ2-7, the V gene TRBV5-6; TRBD1 matches 10 bases. V lost 2 bases and J lost 5; bases outside the gene matches: 7. Germline CDR1 reads SGHDT; CDR2 reads YYEEEE. The CDR3 length is 15 residues.

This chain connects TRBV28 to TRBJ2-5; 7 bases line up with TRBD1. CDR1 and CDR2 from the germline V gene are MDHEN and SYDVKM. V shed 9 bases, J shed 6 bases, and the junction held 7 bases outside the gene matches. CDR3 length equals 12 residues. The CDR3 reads CASRQGTKTQYF. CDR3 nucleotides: TGTGCCAGTAGACAGGGTACAAAGACCCAGTACTTC.

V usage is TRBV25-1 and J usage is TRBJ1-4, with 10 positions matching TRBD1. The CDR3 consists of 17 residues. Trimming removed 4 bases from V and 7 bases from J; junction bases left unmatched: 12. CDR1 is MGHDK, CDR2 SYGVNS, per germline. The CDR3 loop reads CASSARTTGGAGEKLFF. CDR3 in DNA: TGTGCCAGCAGTGCAAGGACGACAGGGGGCGCGGGTGAAAAACTGTTTTTT.

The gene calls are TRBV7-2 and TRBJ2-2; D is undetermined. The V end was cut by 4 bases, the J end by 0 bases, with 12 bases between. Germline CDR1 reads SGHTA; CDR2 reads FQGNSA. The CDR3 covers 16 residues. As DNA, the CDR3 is TGTGCCAGCAGCTCCCGGCTCCTAGCGAACACCGGGGAGCTGTTTTTT. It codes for CASSSRLLANTGELFF.

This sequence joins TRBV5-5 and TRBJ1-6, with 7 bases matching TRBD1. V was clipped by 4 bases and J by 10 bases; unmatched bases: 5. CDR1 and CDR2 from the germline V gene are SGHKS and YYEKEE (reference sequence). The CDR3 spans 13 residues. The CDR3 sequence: CASSLTGDSPLHF. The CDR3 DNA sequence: TGTGCCAGCAGCCTAACAGGGGACTCACCCCTCCACTTT.

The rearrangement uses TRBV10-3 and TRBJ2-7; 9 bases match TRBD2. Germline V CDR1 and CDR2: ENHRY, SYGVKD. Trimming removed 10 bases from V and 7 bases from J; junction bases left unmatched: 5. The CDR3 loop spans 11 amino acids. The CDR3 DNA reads TGTGCCACCGCGGGGGGGTGGGAGCAGTACTTC. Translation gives CATAGGWEQYF.

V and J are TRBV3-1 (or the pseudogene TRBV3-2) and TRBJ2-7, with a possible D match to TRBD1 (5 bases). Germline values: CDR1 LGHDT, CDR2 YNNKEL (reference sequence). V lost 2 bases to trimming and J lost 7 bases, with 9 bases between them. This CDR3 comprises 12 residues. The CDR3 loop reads CASSQQGMEQYF. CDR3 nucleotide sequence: TGTGCCAGCAGCCAACAGGGCATGGAGCAGTACTTC.

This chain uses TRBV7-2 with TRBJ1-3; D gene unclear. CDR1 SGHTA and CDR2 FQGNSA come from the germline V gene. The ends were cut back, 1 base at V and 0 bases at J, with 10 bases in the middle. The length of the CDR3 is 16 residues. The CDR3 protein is CASSLVRESSGNTIYF. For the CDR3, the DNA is TGTGCCAGCAGCTTAGTTCGGGAGAGCTCTGGAAACACCATATATTTT. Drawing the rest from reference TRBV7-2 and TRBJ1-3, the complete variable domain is GAGVSQSPSNKVTEKGKDVELRCDPISGHTALYWYRQSLGQGLEFLIYFQGNSAPDKSGLPSDRFSAERTGGSVSTLTIQRTQQEDSAVYLCASSLVRESSGNTIYFGEGSWLTVV.

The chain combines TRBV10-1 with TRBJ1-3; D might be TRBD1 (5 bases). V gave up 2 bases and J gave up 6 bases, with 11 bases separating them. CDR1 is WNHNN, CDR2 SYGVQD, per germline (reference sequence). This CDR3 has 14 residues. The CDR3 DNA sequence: TGCGCCAGCAGTGAGAGGGGAAGAGAAAACACCATATATTTT. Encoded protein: CASSERGRENTIYF.

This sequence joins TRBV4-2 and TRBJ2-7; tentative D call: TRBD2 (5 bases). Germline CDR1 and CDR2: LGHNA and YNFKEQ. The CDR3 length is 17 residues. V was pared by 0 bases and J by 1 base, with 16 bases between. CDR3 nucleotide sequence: TGTGCCAGCAGCCAAGAGCCTCTCGGAGGTGGTTCCTACGAGCAGTACTTC. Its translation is CASSQEPLGGGSYEQYF.

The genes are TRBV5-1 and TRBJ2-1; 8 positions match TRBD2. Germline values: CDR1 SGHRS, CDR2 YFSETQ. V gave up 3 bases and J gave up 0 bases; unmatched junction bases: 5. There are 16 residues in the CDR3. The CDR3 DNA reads TGCGCCAGCAGCTGGACCGGACTAGCCTCCTACAATGAGCAGTTCTTC. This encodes CASSWTGLASYNEQFF.

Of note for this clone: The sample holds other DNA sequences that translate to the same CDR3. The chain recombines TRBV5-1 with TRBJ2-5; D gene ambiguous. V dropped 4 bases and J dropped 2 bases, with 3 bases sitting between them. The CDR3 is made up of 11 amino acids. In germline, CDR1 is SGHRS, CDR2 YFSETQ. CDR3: CASSLQETQYF. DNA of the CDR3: TGCGCCAGCAGCCTGCAAGAGACCCAGTACTTC.